The clone carrying this T cell receptor (beta chain) was counted many times. As it was prepared, the TCRbeta library received unique molecular identifiers. TCRdb used MiXCR to reprocess the PCR reads, holding one entry per CDR3 protein. The table includes over 550,000 distinct CDR3 sequences, roughly a tenth detected once. Trimming left V 6 bases short and J 5 bases short, with 19 bases between. The CDR3 extends over 15 amino acids. This specimen belongs to a study of T-cell reconstitution after alpha-beta-depleted transplantation in children. The TCR sequence derives from a human donor who donated a stem cell graft to a child with acute myeloid leukemia. Specimen: PBMCs from the stem cell graft donor, collected from the stem cell graft. V usage is TRBV12-3 or TRBV12-4 and J usage is TRBJ1-2, with D possibly being TRBD1 (5 bases). The DNA of the CDR3 is TGTGCCAGCAGACCCGAAGGGGCGAGAACTTATGGCTACACCTTC. Protein product: CASRPEGARTYGYTF.